This T cell receptor beta chain appears in the sequencing data of a study of beta chain features in type 1 diabetes (dated by TCRdb to the late 2010s). A note on the overall study: Mean age, gender distribution, total cell number and subset yield were not different between patients and healthy donors. A total of approximately 99,000,000 sorted cells were examined across all samples, and RNA yield correlated strongly with the number of cells per subset. The study compared TCRB repertoires of sorted circulating CD4+ T cell subsets between recently diagnosed type 1 diabetes patients and matched healthy donors. Regulatory and stem cell-like memory subsets were obtained from only 8 patients and roughly eight healthy donors, while naive and central memory subsets were obtained from all 28 donors. Results the study describes overall, beyond this receptor: At VDJ recombination sites, type 1 diabetes patients had fewer insertions and more deleted nucleotides, which implies abnormalities in thymic rearrangement. A moderate but significant shortening of TCRB CDR3 length was observed in type 1 diabetes patients in all four CD4+ subsets. The naive, central memory and regulatory TCRB repertoires appeared to resemble one another more closely among patients than among healthy donors. Because cDNA rather than genomic DNA was sequenced, highly expressing activated cells could have been over-represented, although no difference in activation and CD3 levels was found between groups. Only small numbers of individuals were included in the HLA sub-analyses, which left unresolved whether HLA type had any influence on TCRB rearrangement. Shorter templates might have been favored by PCR, but patient and control samples were amplified and corrected together, so both groups would have been affected equally by any skew.

A single peripheral blood draw of about 116 mL on average was collected from each donor into heparinised tubes. Using a panel that included CD45RO, CCR7, CD25, CD127, CD95 and CD27, naive, central memory, regulatory and stem cell-like memory CD4+ T cells were sorted on a BD FACSAria II. Purity was above 95% for every sorted population. PBMCs were separated immediately by Lymphoprep density gradient centrifugation and were stained directly, without being cultured. So that batch effects would be minimized, each experiment stained and sorted samples in pairs, pairing one healthy donor with one patient. All of the isolated RNA was reverse transcribed with the High Capacity cDNA Reverse Transcription Kit, so expressed TCRB transcripts were sequenced. Naive, central memory and regulatory T cell samples underwent deep immunoSEQ sequencing, averaging about 3.57 million total reads per sample. Sorted cells were lysed in RLT buffer and RNA was extracted with DNase-treated RNeasy Micro or Mini kits, depending on cell number. Each cell subset was processed separately to prevent cross-contamination, with patient and healthy donor samples processed together. The immunoSEQ multiplex PCR was used to amplify TCRB sequences from cDNA, generating 87-bp fragments that spanned the CDR3 region. Sequencing of the amplicons was done on the Illumina HiSeq platform. For the original study's pipeline: Synthetic template baselines were used to correct PCR bias computationally, reads within Hamming distance 2 were collapsed, and singletons that could not be merged were discarded. Reads were aligned against IMGT to assign V, D and J genes, CDR3 length and insertions or deletions at six rearrangement sites. Clonotype counts were normalized to sorted cell number within each subset before computing true diversity and Gini coefficients with the tcR R package. Repertoire sharing was quantified using the overlap coefficient calculated on TCRB nucleotide sequences. Out-of-frame TCRB sequences from naive cells were analyzed as a proxy for the pre-selection repertoire. TCRdb holds this immuneACCESS table with in-frame rearrangements only. Some clones are missing; in checked studies, unresolved V genes explain under half, and the rest has no known cause. V, J and clone size derive from that table, while D and trimming were established from the DNA sequence. Within this sample are about 620,000 clones, with about a sixth of them counted one time only. The ten largest clones add up to around 0.1% of the sample.

V ends up 2 bases short and J 4 bases short, with an unmatched junction base count of 2. CDR3 length: 16 amino acids, cysteine to phenylalanine. The read is trimmed to its CDR3 DNA, 48 bases read in frame from base 1. Sequences MNHNY (CDR1) and SVGAGI (CDR2) are obtained from the germline V gene (reference sequence). This clone has more than one count but fewer than ten. The clone's antigen remains unknown. There are no base qualities to consult, and no much larger clone falls within one base. The V and J genes are TRBV6-6 and TRBJ2-2; 12 nucleotides in the junction match TRBD2. Sequencing was carried out using naive CD4+ T cells from blood. Read against the paper, the sample's cell subset or site label means: true naive CD4+ T cells. This receptor was identified in a man younger than 30 in good health. CDR3 region: CASSYGLAGPTGELFF. The DNA sequence reads TGTGCCAGCAGTTACGGACTAGCGGGACCCACCGGGGAGCTGTTTTTT.